These 18 T cell receptor beta chains were sequenced from one sample in a study of T cells in Graves' hyperthyroidism and ophthalmopathy. Amplified TCR beta CDR3 regions derived from RNA transcripts. TCR CDR3 regions were first amplified by RT-PCR with HTBI primers. TCRdb redid the calling of the multiplex PCR reads with MiXCR, one entry per CDR3 protein. The sample consists of about 350,000 distinct CDR3 sequences, 15% to 20% of them appearing once. The sequenced sample consisted of blood. All receptors come from a woman under 30 with Graves' hyperthyroidism.

This clonotype has at least ten counts. J is TRBJ2-7 and V is TRBV6-1, with a tentative D call TRBD1 (6 bases). CDR1 is MNHNS, CDR2 SASEGT, per germline. There are 12 residues in the CDR3. V shed 6 bases and J shed 5 bases, with 11 bases lying between them. CDR3 coding DNA: TGTGCCAGCAGCTGGACAGCGAACGAGCAGTACTTC. It specifies CASSWTANEQYF.

In regard to this clonotype: Compared with germline, one end of the junction differs, possibly owing to a read error. The J gene is TRBJ1-2, the V gene TRBV3-1; no definite D call. The germline V gene has CDR1 LGHDT and CDR2 YNNKEL (reference sequence). This CDR3 is 14 amino acids long. Here the CDR3 DNA reads TGTGCCAGCAGCCCCCCGGGAGACCTCTATGGCTTCACCTTC. It translates to CASSPPGDLYGFTF.

This clonotype was seen only once. The V call is TRBV11-2, the J call TRBJ1-1, with TRBD1 as a possible D gene (6 bases). V was trimmed by 2 bases and J by 4 bases, leaving 17 bases between them. Looked up from germline, CDR1 is SGHAT and CDR2 is FQNNGV. The CDR3 is 16 amino acids. Written as DNA, the CDR3 is TGTGCCAGCAGCTTAAGGCAGGGGACCGGGGCCACTGAAGCTTTCTTT. Its protein product is CASSLRQGTGATEAFF. Using reference TRBV11-2 and TRBJ1-1 for the parts outside the CDR3, the full variable domain is EAGVAQSPRYKIIEKRQSVAFWCNPISGHATLYWYQQILGQGPKLLIQFQNNGVVDDSQLPKDRFSAERLKGVDSTLKIQPAKLEDSAVYLCASSLRQGTGATEAFFGQGTRLTVV.

This clonotype has at least ten counts. CDR3 residues: CSARPTLADGYTF. The CDR3 DNA follows: TGCAGTGCTAGACCCACCCTGGCGGATGGCTACACCTTC. The chain is built from TRBV20-1 and TRBJ1-2; unclear D gene. Germline CDR1 DFQATT, CDR2 SNEGSKA (reference sequence). Deletions cut 2 bases from V and 6 bases from J, with 13 bases between. This CDR3 is built from 13 residues.

This clonotype appeared many times. J is TRBJ1-2 and V is TRBV24-1, with D hard to call. Per germline, CDR1 KGHDR and CDR2 SFDVKD. The CDR3 totals 14 residues. V was trimmed by 5 bases and J by 3 bases, leaving 12 bases between them. The DNA of the CDR3 is TGTGCCACCAGTGCGAAGGGATGGGACTATGGCTACACCTTC. It encodes CATSAKGWDYGYTF.

This clonotype was observed many times. The conserved closing phenylalanine or tryptophan is absent in this CDR3, likely reflecting a read error. The chain employs TRBV6-5 and TRBJ2-7; no firm D call. Germline V lookup: CDR1 MNHEY, CDR2 SVGAGI. Trimming removed 0 bases from V and 0 bases from J, with 9 bases in between. CDR3 length equals 15 residues. CDR3 nucleotides: TGTGCCAGCAGTTACTCGGCACAGAGCTCCTACGAGCAGTACCTC. Its translation: CASSYSAQSSYEQYL.

This clonotype was detected ten times or more. The V call is TRBV4-2, the J call TRBJ1-5, with a possible D match to TRBD1 (5 bases). V was shortened by 3 bases and J by 3 bases, with 15 bases between the two germline ends. This CDR3 comprises 16 residues. The germline CDR1 and CDR2 sequences are LGHNA and YNFKEQ. The chain's CDR3 is CASSQSQGAYNQPQHF. The DNA of the CDR3 is TGTGCCAGCAGCCAGAGCCAGGGAGCCTACAATCAGCCCCAGCATTTT.

Ten or more counts support this clonotype. The chain joins TRBV27 to TRBJ1-2; no reliable D call. V was clipped by 8 bases and J by 2 bases, with 6 bases between them. This CDR3 has 11 amino acids. Germline V lookup: CDR1 MNHEY, CDR2 SMNVEV (reference sequence). The CDR3 nucleotides are TGTGCCAGCGGGAAAAACTATGGCTACACCTTC. This codes for CASGKNYGYTF.

This clonotype appeared many times. The chain links TRBV18 to TRBJ1-2; 7 bases match TRBD1. Trimming took 8 bases from V and 0 from J; bases not matched to a gene: 6. Germline lookup yields CDR1 KGHSH and CDR2 LQKENI. This CDR3 contains 14 residues. The CDR3 DNA is TGTGCCAGCCAAAGACAGGGATCTAACTATGGCTACACCTTC. Translated: CASQRQGSNYGYTF. Filled out from reference TRBV18 and TRBJ1-2, the complete variable domain reads NAGVMQNPRHLVRRRGQEARLRCSPMKGHSHVYWYRQLPEEGLKFMVYLQKENIIDESGMPKERFSAEFPKEGPSILRIQQVVRGDSAAYFCASQRQGSNYGYTFGSGTRLTVV.

In its sample, this clonotype was seen many times. The chain employs TRBV3-1 and TRBJ2-4; 10 bases line up with TRBD2. The CDR3 is 16 residues long. V dropped 3 bases and J dropped 7; count of bases not matched to a gene: 9. From germline, CDR1 is LGHDT and CDR2 YNNKEL (reference sequence). In nucleotides, the CDR3 is TGTGCCAGCAGCCATTACAGCGGGGGGGCCCGGAACATTCAGTACTTC. Its protein product is CASSHYSGGARNIQYF.

This clonotype was seen repeatedly, ten times or more. At one boundary the junction diverges from the germline segment, which might be a read error. The gene calls are TRBV5-1 and TRBJ2-7; no clear D. CDR3 size: 13 residues. Germline assignment: CDR1 SGHRS and CDR2 YFSETQ. CDR3 nucleotide sequence: TGTGCCAGCAGCTTAGGGCAGCTTTACGAGCAGTACTTC. Protein sequence: CASSLGQLYEQYF.

As concerns this clonotype: This sequence may be a read error, since a much larger clone differs from it by one base. This chain connects TRBV29-1 to TRBJ1-5; D unclear. This CDR3 contains 13 residues. Germline V gene sequence: CDR1 SQVTM, CDR2 ANQGSEA. The CDR3 is CSVDDGSNQPHHF. The CDR3 bases are TGCAGCGTTGATGACGGTAGCAATCAGCCCCATCATTTT.

This clonotype was found many times. This sequence joins TRBV18 and TRBJ2-7; D unresolved. CDR3 length equals 13 residues. The germline V gene encodes CDR1 KGHSH and CDR2 LQKENI. Deletions cut 4 bases from V and 1 base from J, with 8 bases between. In DNA form, the CDR3 reads TGTGCCAGCTCACTTGCGACTTCCTACGAGCAGTACTTC. As protein: CASSLATSYEQYF.

The V call is TRBV11-2, the J call TRBJ2-7, with D possibly being TRBD2 (5 bases). Germline assignment: CDR1 SGHAT and CDR2 FQNNGV. The CDR3 runs to 13 residues. Trimming left V 6 bases short and J 3 bases short, with 12 bases between. In DNA form, the CDR3 reads TGTGCCAGCAGTTACTCCGAGGGCTACGAGCAGTACTTC. Residues: CASSYSEGYEQYF.

The chain combines TRBV12-3 or TRBV12-4 with TRBJ1-5; the D is unclear. V lost 7 bases and J lost 2, with 15 bases in between. The CDR3 extends over 15 amino acids. CDR3 sequence (DNA): TGTGCCAGCAAGGAGACTGGCGGGGGCAATCAGCCCCAGCATTTT. Translation gives CASKETGGGNQPQHF.

This clonotype was observed at least ten times. CDR3 sequence reads: CASSLGEPAGELFF. Here the CDR3 DNA reads TGTGCCAGCAGTTTAGGGGAACCGGCCGGGGAGCTGTTTTTT. The V call is TRBV27, the J call TRBJ2-2, with D hard to call. Between the trimmed V and J ends, which lost 2 bases and 6 bases, there was a span of 10 bases. The CDR3 consists of 14 residues. Per the germline V gene, CDR1 is MNHEY and CDR2 is SMNVEV (reference sequence).

The table lists this clonotype with many counts. The chain couples TRBV2 to TRBJ1-1; unclear D gene. Trimming pared 4 bases from V and 0 bases from J, leaving 3 bases between. Per the germline V gene, CDR1 is SNHLY and CDR2 is FYNNEI. This CDR3 spans 12 amino acids. The CDR3 loop reads CASSAVNTEAFF. CDR3 DNA sequence: TGTGCCAGCAGTGCAGTGAACACTGAAGCTTTCTTT.

This chain links TRBV20-1 with TRBJ2-5, with TRBD1 identical over 8 bases. Germline assignment: CDR1 DFQATT and CDR2 SNEGSKA (reference sequence). V shed 3 bases and J 4 bases; nucleotides not matched to a gene: 4. CDR3 length: 13 amino acids. The CDR3 DNA is TGCAGTGCTAGTACAGGACAGGGAGAGACCCAGTACTTC. Translated, it gives CSASTGQGETQYF.